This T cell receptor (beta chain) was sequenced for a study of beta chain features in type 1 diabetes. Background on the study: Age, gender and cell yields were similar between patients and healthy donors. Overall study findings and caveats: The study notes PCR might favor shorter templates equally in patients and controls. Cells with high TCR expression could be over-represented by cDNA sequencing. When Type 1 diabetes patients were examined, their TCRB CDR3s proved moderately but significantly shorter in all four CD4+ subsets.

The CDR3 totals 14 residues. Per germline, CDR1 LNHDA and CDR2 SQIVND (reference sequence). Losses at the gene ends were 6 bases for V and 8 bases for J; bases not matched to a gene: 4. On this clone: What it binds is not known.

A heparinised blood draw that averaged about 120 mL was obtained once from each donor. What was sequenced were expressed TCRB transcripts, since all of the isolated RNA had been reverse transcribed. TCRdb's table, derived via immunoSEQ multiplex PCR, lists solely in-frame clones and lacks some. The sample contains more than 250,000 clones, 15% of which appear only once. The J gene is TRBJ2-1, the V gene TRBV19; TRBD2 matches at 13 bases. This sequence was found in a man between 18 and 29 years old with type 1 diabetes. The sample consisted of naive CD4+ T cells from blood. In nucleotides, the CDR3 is TGTGCCAGTAGCCAACTAGCGGGAGGGTATGAGCAGTTCTTC. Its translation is CASSQLAGGYEQFF. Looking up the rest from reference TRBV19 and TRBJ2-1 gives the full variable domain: DGGITQSPKYLFRKEGQNVTLSCEQNLNHDAMYWYRQDPGQGLRLIYYSQIVNDFQKGDIAEGYSVSREKKESFPLTVTSAQKNPTAFYLCASSQLAGGYEQFFGPGTRLTVL.